Listed below are T cell receptor beta chains from one sample, sequenced in a study of T cell changes during pregnancy in multiple sclerosis. The method was immunoSEQ multiplex PCR; TCRdb's version includes in-frame clones alone and lacks a portion of them. The repertoire holds fewer than 85,000 clones, 92% seen once, with approximately 1.8% in the top ten. The specimen was peripheral blood, collected in the first trimester of pregnancy. The source of these receptors is a female donor in good health, enrolled as a control in a pregnancy study. The CDR3 runs from the conserved cysteine through the conserved F or W. A D gene is named only where the DNA matches it firmly. Expanded clones get a size class; other rows say once, few or many, or leave the size out.

j_call clone_size v_call d_call cdr3_aa cdr3_nt
TRBJ1-1 once TRBV27 . CASGRTANTEAFF TGTGCCAGCGGTCGGACAGCGAACACTGAAGCTTTCTTT
TRBJ2-7 . TRBV28 . CASSPGQSYEQYF TGTGCCAGCAGTCCCGGACAATCCTACGAGCAGTACTTC
TRBJ2-5 . TRBV14 . CASSQSWETQYF TGTGCCAGCAGCCAAAGCTGGGAGACCCAGTACTTC
TRBJ2-7 . TRBV4-1 TRBD2 CASSQGGGDEQYF TGCGCCAGCAGCCAAGGTGGGGGGGACGAGCAGTACTTC
TRBJ1-1 . TRBV7-2 . CASSLAQGSEAFF TGTGCCAGCAGCTTAGCGCAGGGTTCCGAAGCTTTCTTT
TRBJ1-2 . TRBV5-1 TRBD1 CASSPGVLGTGFYGYTF TGCGCCAGCAGCCCTGGGGTATTAGGGACAGGGTTTTATGGCTACACCTTC
TRBJ2-7 . TRBV2 . CASREFPYEQYF TGTGCCAGCAGGGAGTTTCCCTACGAGCAGTACTTC
TRBJ2-7 few TRBV11-2 . CASTSYNEQYF TGTGCCAGCACCTCGTACAACGAGCAGTACTTC
TRBJ2-3 . TRBV5-1 TRBD1 CASSSQGFRDTQYF TGCGCCAGCAGCTCACAGGGGTTTAGAGATACGCAGTATTTT
TRBJ2-5 . TRBV7-2 TRBD2 CASSPSGAQETQYF TGTGCCAGCAGCCCTAGCGGGGCCCAAGAGACCCAGTACTTC
TRBJ1-5 few TRBV2 . CASMRDTNQPQHF TGTGCCAGCATGAGGGATACTAATCAGCCCCAGCATTTT
TRBJ2-1 . TRBV28 TRBD2 CASSLSPSGRAGEQFF TGTGCCAGCAGTTTGTCGCCTAGCGGGAGGGCCGGTGAGCAGTTCTTC
TRBJ2-7 . TRBV7-9 . CASSLTPAGQYF TGTGCCAGCAGCTTAACGCCCGCGGGGCAGTACTTC
TRBJ2-7 . TRBV28 TRBD1 CASRPGQGINEQYF TGTGCCAGCAGGCCGGGACAGGGGATCAACGAGCAGTACTTC
TRBJ2-7 . TRBV4-1 TRBD2 CASSQDRESGRPSYEQYF TGCGCCAGCAGCCAAGATAGGGAGAGCGGGAGGCCTTCCTACGAGCAGTACTTC
TRBJ2-1 few TRBV19 TRBD2 CASSMSGRYNEQFF TGTGCCAGTAGTATGAGCGGGAGATACAATGAGCAGTTCTTC
TRBJ2-1 few TRBV20-1 . CSANLVFPFF TGCAGTGCTAATCTAGTTTTTCCGTTCTTC
TRBJ2-1 . TRBV9 TRBD2 CASSVRTSGSSYNEQFF TGTGCCAGCAGCGTCAGGACTAGCGGGAGTTCATACAATGAGCAGTTCTTC
TRBJ2-1 . TRBV2 . CASSEVSAYNEQFF TGTGCCAGCAGTGAAGTTAGCGCCTACAATGAGCAGTTCTTC
TRBJ2-1 . TRBV27 TRBD1 CASSARTGGYEQFF TGTGCCAGCAGTGCCCGGACAGGAGGCTATGAGCAGTTCTTC
TRBJ2-7 . TRBV2 TRBD1 CASSVERDRGRAYEQYF TGTGCCAGCAGTGTGGAGAGGGACAGGGGGAGGGCCTACGAGCAGTACTTC
TRBJ1-5 . TRBV19 TRBD1 CASSADDRGWGNQPQHF TGTGCCAGTAGTGCGGACGACAGGGGGTGGGGCAATCAGCCCCAGCATTTT
TRBJ2-7 . TRBV11-2 . CASSLSGLSYEQYF TGTGCCAGCAGCTTAAGCGGCCTGTCCTACGAGCAGTACTTC
TRBJ2-1 few TRBV15 TRBD2 CATSRGLAGVYEQFF TGTGCCACCAGCAGAGGTCTAGCGGGAGTCTATGAGCAGTTCTTC
TRBJ2-4 . TRBV27 . CASSSLSSYKNIQYF TGTGCCAGCAGTTCCCTAAGTAGTTACAAAAACATTCAGTACTTC
TRBJ2-5 . TRBV28 . CASSFKAGRETQYF TGTGCCAGCAGTTTCAAGGCAGGGCGGGAGACCCAGTACTTC
TRBJ2-2 . TRBV6-5 . CASSYSLANTGELFF TGTGCCAGCAGTTACAGCCTCGCGAACACCGGGGAGCTGTTTTTT
TRBJ1-3 . TRBV27 . CASSLFGLAGNTIYF TGTGCCAGCAGTTTATTCGGACTGGCTGGAAACACCATATATTTT
TRBJ1-1 once TRBV28 TRBD1 CASSLLIGQGQNTEAFF TGTGCCAGCAGTTTACTGATCGGACAGGGACAGAACACTGAAGCTTTCTTT
TRBJ2-1 . TRBV13 . CASSPSADSYNEQFF TGTGCCAGCAGCCCTAGCGCAGACTCCTACAATGAGCAGTTCTTC
TRBJ2-1 . TRBV25-1 . CASGTLEPNEQFF TGTGCCAGCGGAACACTAGAACCCAATGAGCAGTTCTTC
TRBJ1-4 . TRBV2 . CASSVRQNEKLFF TGTGCCAGCAGTGTGCGGCAGAATGAAAAACTGTTTTTT
TRBJ2-7 . TRBV7-8 . CASSFLPVGAIGAYEQYF TGTGCCAGCAGCTTTCTTCCCGTGGGAGCGATCGGAGCCTACGAGCAGTACTTC
TRBJ1-4 . TRBV5-1 . CASSSRGRGTNEKLFF TGCGCCAGCAGCTCCAGGGGTAGAGGAACTAATGAAAAACTGTTTTTT
TRBJ2-2 . TRBV28 TRBD1 CASSSTGPNTGELFF TGTGCCAGCAGTTCGACAGGGCCCAACACCGGGGAGCTGTTTTTT
TRBJ2-1 once TRBV18 . CASSPQKGVYNEQFF TGTGCCAGCTCACCCCAGAAGGGGGTCTACAATGAGCAGTTCTTC
TRBJ1-4 few TRBV2 . CASSGDRSGDNEKLFF TGTGCCAGCAGTGGAGATCGGTCAGGGGACAATGAAAAACTGTTTTTT
TRBJ1-5 . TRBV19 . CASGWASLYQPQHF TGTGCCAGTGGTTGGGCATCCCTTTATCAGCCCCAGCATTTT
TRBJ2-5 once TRBV9 TRBD1 CASSAQGVAETQYF TGTGCCAGCAGCGCGCAGGGGGTCGCGGAGACCCAGTACTTC
TRBJ2-7 . TRBV6-6 TRBD1 CASSSRGSGGYEQYF TGTGCCAGCAGTTCTAGGGGGTCAGGGGGCTACGAGCAGTACTTC
TRBJ2-7 once TRBV14 . CASSPIGGYEQYF TGTGCCAGCAGCCCCATCGGCGGCTACGAGCAGTACTTC
TRBJ1-1 . TRBV23-1 TRBD1 CASSRSTRTGNTEAFF TGCGCCAGCAGCCGATCTACTCGGACAGGGAACACTGAAGCTTTCTTT
TRBJ2-7 . TRBV29-1 TRBD2 CSVAASGASGSSYEQYF TGCAGCGTTGCAGCGAGCGGGGCTAGCGGATCATCCTACGAGCAGTACTTC
TRBJ2-3 . TRBV5-1 TRBD1 CASSSKGQEDTQYF TGCGCCAGCAGCTCGAAGGGACAGGAGGATACGCAGTATTTT
TRBJ1-4 . TRBV10-3 TRBD1 CAISESDRGNEKLFF TGTGCCATCAGTGAGTCCGACAGGGGCAATGAAAAACTGTTTTTT
TRBJ1-1 . TRBV5-4 . CASSFDSMNTEAFF TGTGCCAGCAGCTTTGACAGTATGAACACTGAAGCTTTCTTT
TRBJ2-7 . TRBV7-2 . CASSFERGGLDDYEQYF TGTGCCAGCAGCTTTGAGAGGGGGGGACTGGATGACTACGAGCAGTACTTC
TRBJ2-3 . TRBV5-1 TRBD1 CASSPGQQSTDTQYF TGCGCCAGCAGCCCGGGACAGCAATCCACAGATACGCAGTATTTT
TRBJ2-3 . TRBV2 TRBD2 CASNRAGRVDTQYF TGTGCCAGCAATCGAGCGGGGAGGGTAGATACGCAGTATTTT
TRBJ2-3 once TRBV19 . CASLGYTDTQYF TGTGCCTCCCTAGGATACACAGATACGCAGTATTTT
TRBJ1-2 . TRBV6-6 . CASKPGPNYGYTF TGTGCCAGCAAACCAGGGCCCAACTATGGCTACACCTTC
TRBJ2-7 . TRBV28 TRBD1 CASSFRTGSYEQYF TGTGCCAGCAGTTTCCGGACAGGGTCCTACGAGCAGTACTTC
TRBJ2-5 . TRBV6-6 . CASSYSSTTGTQYF TGTGCCAGCAGTTACTCCTCAACTACCGGGACCCAGTACTTC
TRBJ1-5 . TRBV28 . CASSGGVQPQHF TGTGCCAGCAGTGGGGGGGTTCAGCCCCAGCATTTT
TRBJ2-5 . TRBV25-1 TRBD2 CASGSGSQETQYF TGTGCCAGCGGAAGCGGGAGCCAAGAGACCCAGTACTTC
TRBJ2-3 . TRBV5-1 . CASSLGGPTDTQYF TGCGCCAGCAGCTTGGGAGGGCCAACAGATACGCAGTATTTT
TRBJ2-1 . TRBV20-1 . CSGSVDNEQFF TGCAGTGGGAGTGTAGACAATGAGCAGTTCTTC
TRBJ2-1 . TRBV6-5 TRBD1 CASSYSQGADRNEQFF TGTGCCAGCAGTTACTCACAGGGGGCAGATAGGAATGAGCAGTTCTTC
TRBJ1-2 . TRBV7-2 . CASRETTNYGYTF TGTGCCAGCAGAGAAACAACTAACTATGGCTACACCTTC
TRBJ2-5 . TRBV4-2 . CASSQGRTGAETQYF TGTGCCAGCAGCCAAGGAAGGACGGGAGCTGAGACCCAGTACTTC